At least ten counts were recorded for the clone carrying this T cell receptor beta chain. Arm-PCR of CDR3 regions with iRepertoire HTBI primers generated TCR beta libraries. TCRdb itself ran the multiplex PCR reads through MiXCR, one entry per CDR3 protein. The sample has roughly 450,000 distinct CDR3 sequences, roughly a quarter seen once; the top ten hold 26%. The germline V gene has CDR1 MNHEY and CDR2 SMNVEV (reference sequence). Losses at the gene ends were 5 bases for V and 0 bases for J; bases not matched to a gene: 11. This CDR3 is built from 18 residues. The sample comes from a study of regulatory T cells in long-lasting Graves disease. Time point noted: persistent/refractory GD, antithyroid drugs over 5 years with positive TRAb. PBMC RNA was the source of the TCR library. In Xi'an, China, an endocrinology department was the source of patients. The peripheral blood volume drawn was roughly 9.9 milliliters, and it was collected into EDTA tubes.

This material consisted of peripheral blood mononuclear cells (PBMCs), taken when the disease was refractory, from a patient treated with antithyroid drugs. The clonotype was recovered from a female donor with Graves disease. The J gene is TRBJ2-1, the V gene TRBV27, with 9 bases identical to TRBD2. The CDR3: CASSPPPRLAASYNEQFF. The CDR3 DNA reads as TGTGCCAGCAGTCCTCCCCCGAGACTAGCGGCCTCCTACAATGAGCAGTTCTTC.